The TCR beta chain described here comes from a study of cytomegalovirus exposure and HLA in healthy donors. PCR used 60 Vbeta primers and 13 Jbeta primers. The protocol was immunoSEQ multiplex PCR, while the TCRdb copy is restricted to in-frame clones and leaves out a portion. In the table there are some 150,000 clones, about two thirds of which are singletons. V was pared by 2 bases and J by 7 bases, with 7 bases of the junction left unmatched. The CDR3 is 15 residues long. Looked up from germline, CDR1 is MNHNS and CDR2 is SASEGT. The sequence derives from a woman aged 30 to 39 in good health and CMV-seronegative. The sample taken for sequencing was PBMCs. V is TRBV6-1 and J is TRBJ2-1; 8 nucleotides agree with TRBD1. Written as DNA, the CDR3 is TGTGCCAGCAGTGAATTTAGGACAGGGAATAATGAGCAGTTCTTC. Translation: CASSEFRTGNNEQFF.